These 16 T cell receptor beta chains were all obtained from the same sample, sequenced in a study of cytomegalovirus exposure and HLA in healthy donors (dated by TCRdb to the late 2010s). Libraries were prepared through the immunoSEQ multiplex PCR assay. A mixture of 60 forward primers for TCR Vbeta segments and 13 reverse primers for TCR Jbeta segments was used in the multiplex PCR. The table comes from immuneACCESS by way of TCRdb, which keeps in-frame sequences with V and J called. Part of the clones is missing from these tables; in studies checked, under half for an unresolved V gene and the rest for unknown reasons. The table for this sample lists roughly 100,000 clones; 78% of them were counted only once. Roughly 3% of the sample rests with the top ten. Sample: PBMCs. The origin of the receptors is a woman in her thirties or forties in good health and CMV-seronegative.

This sequence joins TRBV29-1 and TRBJ2-5; 15 bases agree with TRBD2. Trimming cost V 6 bases and J 4 bases; bases outside gene matches: 15. Germline values: CDR1 SQVTM, CDR2 ANQGSEA. CDR3 size: 18 residues. The CDR3 loop is CSVVTYGLAGGPSETQYF. The CDR3 DNA follows: TGCAGCGTCGTAACCTATGGACTAGCGGGAGGGCCCTCAGAGACCCAGTACTTC.

The rearrangement joins TRBV6-6 to TRBJ1-2; unclear D gene. The CDR3 has 11 residues. Germline lookup yields CDR1 MNHNY and CDR2 SVGAGI (reference sequence). V gave up 8 bases and J gave up 3 bases, with 7 bases separating them. Here the CDR3 reads CASREDYGYTF. CDR3 DNA sequence: TGTGCCAGCCGCGAAGACTATGGCTACACCTTC.

The rearrangement links TRBV5-4 to TRBJ2-7, with a possible D match to TRBD1 (5 bases). The V gene lost 6 bases and the J gene lost 6 bases, with 28 bases spanning the gap. CDR1 is SGHNT, CDR2 YYREEE, per germline (reference sequence). The CDR3 is 17 residues long. CDR3 sequence (DNA): TGTGCCAGCAAAAGTATTAGCCCCGTAGTAGGGGTCGGCGAGCAGTACTTC. It yields the protein CASKSISPVVGVGEQYF.

The chain recombines TRBV28 with TRBJ2-1, with 7 bases fitting TRBD1. Trimming at V came to 2 bases and at J to 2 bases, leaving 3 bases not matched to a gene. CDR3 length equals 15 residues. Germline V lookup: CDR1 MDHEN, CDR2 SYDVKM. The CDR3 here is CASSLRQGAYNEQFF. The CDR3 DNA sequence: TGTGCCAGCAGTTTACGGCAGGGGGCCTACAATGAGCAGTTCTTC.

This clone appeared many times. V and J are TRBV7-8 and TRBJ2-7, with D possibly being TRBD1 (6 bases). The V end lost 1 base, the J end lost 6 bases, and 7 bases lay between the germline ends. Per the germline V gene, CDR1 is SGHVS and CDR2 is FQNEAQ. The length of the CDR3 is 12 residues. CDR3 bases: TGTGCCAGCAGCTTAGGGGACACCGAGCAGTACTTC. It specifies CASSLGDTEQYF.

The chain joins TRBV5-1 to TRBJ2-2; D possibly corresponds to TRBD2 (5 bases). Per germline, CDR1 SGHRS and CDR2 YFSETQ. The CDR3 runs to 16 residues. Between the trimmed V and J ends, which lost 7 bases and 0 bases, there was a span of 16 bases. CDR3: CASAPGLFANTGELFF. The CDR3 region has the DNA TGCGCCAGCGCCCCCGGACTGTTCGCGAACACCGGGGAGCTGTTTTTT.

This clone was seen just once. V and J are TRBV10-2 and TRBJ2-2, with TRBD1 as a possible D gene (5 bases). Trimming removed 4 bases at V and 6 bases at J, with 6 bases between. CDR3 size: 12 residues. Germline CDR1 reads WSHSY; CDR2 reads SAAADI. The CDR3 sequence is CASSAGPGELFF. CDR3 nucleotides: TGCGCCAGCAGTGCAGGGCCCGGGGAGCTGTTTTTT.

The V gene is TRBV6-5, the J gene TRBJ1-2, with TRBD1 identical over 10 bases. The germline gives CDR1 MNHEY, CDR2 SVGAGI. The CDR3 runs 14 residues. The V segment lost 0 bases and the J segment 8 bases; nucleotides outside the gene matches: 3. The chain's CDR3 is CASSYSGDRGGYTF. The CDR3 DNA is TGTGCCAGCAGTTACTCAGGGGACAGGGGCGGCTACACCTTC.

This clone was seen a handful of times. The CDR3 end shows no conserved phenylalanine or tryptophan, and so a read error is likely. The V gene is TRBV2, the J gene TRBJ1-6; 8 positions match TRBD1. The CDR3 loop spans 15 amino acids. Per the germline V gene, CDR1 is SNHLY and CDR2 is FYNNEI. V trimming: 6 bases; J trimming: 3 bases; junction bases outside the gene matches: 4. CDR3 in amino acids: CASSRQGNYNSPLHL. The CDR3 DNA sequence: TGTGCCAGCAGCCGACAGGGGAACTATAATTCACCCCTCCACCTT.

This clone has just one count. The chain combines TRBV19 with TRBJ2-6; 9 positions match TRBD1. The CDR3 spans 21 residues. V shed 0 bases, J shed 4 bases, and the junction held 16 bases outside the gene matches. The germline gives CDR1 LNHDA, CDR2 SQIVND (reference sequence). The CDR3 region has the DNA TGTGCCAGTAGTATAGATGACTGGACAGGGGATTTTCTATCAGGGGCCAACGTCCTGACTTTC. It encodes CASSIDDWTGDFLSGANVLTF.

The rearrangement links TRBV29-1 to TRBJ2-5; TRBD1 agrees at 8 bases. Germline CDR1 SQVTM, CDR2 ANQGSEA. CDR3 length: 14 amino acids. J gave up 5 bases and V 7 bases, and 12 bases lay outside the gene matches. For the CDR3, the DNA is TGCAGCGCCACTTCGACAGGGGCCGTGGAGACCCAGTACTTC. As protein: CSATSTGAVETQYF.

V and J are TRBV19 and TRBJ1-5, with 8 bases that match TRBD1. This CDR3 comprises 14 residues. Germline values: CDR1 LNHDA, CDR2 SQIVND (reference sequence). V was clipped by 8 bases and J by 3 bases; unmatched bases: 6. CDR3 DNA sequence: TGTGCCAGTGCCAGGGGGCTGGACAATCAGCCCCAGCATTTT. This translates into CASARGLDNQPQHF.

The J gene is TRBJ2-1, the V gene TRBV6-4; 7 nucleotides match TRBD2. The CDR3 loop spans 14 amino acids. Unmatched junction bases numbered 6, after V lost 5 bases and J lost 5 bases. Germline-derived CDR1 and CDR2 are MRHNA and SNTAGT. The CDR3 nucleotides are TGTGCCAGCAGTTTAACGGGAGGACACAATGAGCAGTTCTTC. It yields the protein CASSLTGGHNEQFF.

The chain combines TRBV19 with TRBJ1-4; 8 bases agree with TRBD1. With V trimmed by 6 bases and J by 4 bases, 7 bases remained unmatched. The CDR3 is made up of 15 amino acids. Germline CDR1 reads LNHDA; CDR2 reads SQIVND (reference sequence). DNA of the CDR3: TGTGCCAGTAGCCAGGGACAGGCTCTTAATGAAAAACTGTTTTTT. Protein: CASSQGQALNEKLFF.

CDR3 in amino acids: CASSVNSNSPLHF. CDR3 sequence (DNA): TGTGCCAGCAGCGTAAACAGTAATTCACCCCTCCACTTT. The gene calls are TRBV9 and TRBJ1-6; D remains unclear. V shed 1 base and J shed 6 bases, with 5 bases lying between them. This CDR3 region has 13 residues. CDR1 is SGDLS and CDR2 is YYNGEE in the germline V gene.

J is TRBJ1-2 and V is TRBV30, with D possibly TRBD1 on 6 matching bases. The CDR3 covers 15 residues. CDR1 is GTSNPN, CDR2 SVGIG, per germline (reference sequence). Trimming removed 0 bases from V and 8 bases from J, with 19 bases in between. CDR3 bases: TGTGCCTGGAGTGTACCGTCGGGGAGGGGGATCGGCTACACCTTC. Amino acids: CAWSVPSGRGIGYTF.